In its sample, the clone carrying this TCR beta chain was seen a few times. Time point of the sample: blood 4 weeks post-SBRT, at nephrectomy. Treatment defined: 15 Gy SBRT to primary tumor, nephrectomy 4 weeks later. Nephrectomy followed 15 Gy stereotactic body radiation by 4 weeks. This sample stems from a study of radiation and T cells in renal cell carcinoma. There are 13 residues in the CDR3. The germline V and J ends were trimmed by 7 bases and 5 bases, with 12 bases remaining between them. Germline V gives CDR1 LNHDA, CDR2 SQIVND (reference sequence). TCRdb's table, derived via immunoSEQ multiplex PCR, lists solely in-frame clones and lacks some. This sample has 130,000 to 150,000 clones, with about 88% found just once.

The origin of this receptor is a woman in her 50s with renal cell carcinoma. The specimen comprised blood, sampled from a patient whose treatment included radiotherapy and nephrectomy. The chain links TRBV19 to TRBJ1-3; D is ambiguous. The CDR3 here is CASMWDSRNTIYF. In nucleotides, the CDR3 is TGTGCCAGTATGTGGGATTCTAGAAACACCATATATTTT. Combining the CDR3 with reference TRBV19 and TRBJ1-3 gives the whole variable domain DGGITQSPKYLFRKEGQNVTLSCEQNLNHDAMYWYRQDPGQGLRLIYYSQIVNDFQKGDIAEGYSVSREKKESFPLTVTSAQKNPTAFYLCASMWDSRNTIYFGEGSWLTVV.